This entry is about one T cell receptor beta chain. This entry is derived from a study of blood T cell repertoires in COVID-19. Study-level background: Sources were T cells, B-cell-depleted T cells, or PBMCs; the material itself was cDNA or gDNA.

Per the germline V gene, CDR1 is SQVTM and CDR2 is ANQGSEA. The CDR3 has 15 amino acids. Between the trimmed V and J ends, which lost 4 bases and 8 bases, there was a span of 21 bases. In the source study's methods: It was from reference gene primer amplification that nucleated cell counts were estimated. This table comes from immunoSEQ multiplex PCR, and its TCRdb copy is limited to in-frame clones, with some not included. V and J calls and clone size follow that table, whereas D and trimming were derived from the DNA. This table has around 450,000 clones, around 89% appearing once. The sequenced sample was peripheral blood. The chain combines TRBV29-1 with TRBJ2-1; D is possibly TRBD1 (5 bases). This TCR was sampled from a woman in her thirties with acute or convalescent COVID-19. CDR3 in amino acids: CSVGFIGYSRDEQFF. The DNA of the CDR3 is TGCAGCGTTGGTTTCATCGGGTACAGCAGGGATGAGCAGTTCTTC.